The 2 T cell receptor beta chains listed next were all sequenced from one sample in a study of blood T cell repertoires in COVID-19. Measured with immunoSEQ multiplex PCR; TCRdb has only the in-frame clones, and not every one. The data hold some 65,000 clones, with approximately 83% observed a single time. Sequenced sample: peripheral blood. The receptors come from a man at least 80 years old with acute or convalescent COVID-19.

This clone was detected only a few times. The rearrangement uses TRBV7-8 and TRBJ1-6; TRBD1 matches 7 bases. Unmatched junction bases numbered 7, after V lost 5 bases and J lost 9 bases. Germline CDR1 and CDR2: SGHVS and FQNEAQ. The length of the CDR3 is 14 residues. The CDR3 bases are TGTGCCAGCAGCCTCGGACAGGAAAGTTCACCCCTCCACTTT. It specifies CASSLGQESSPLHF.

J is TRBJ1-5 and V is TRBV5-1; D perhaps matches TRBD1 (5 bases). This CDR3 has 15 residues. Per germline, CDR1 SGHRS and CDR2 YFSETQ. V lost 0 bases and J 5 bases, leaving 12 bases between the germline ends. The CDR3 DNA sequence: TGCGCCAGCAGCTTGGGGACATCCAAAGATCAGCCCCAGCATTTT. Its translation is CASSLGTSKDQPQHF.